A single sample is the source of the 31 T cell receptor beta chains below, sequenced in a study of blood T cell repertoires in COVID-19. Repertoires were generated with immunoSEQ multiplex PCR, while TCRdb's copy carries only in-frame clones and drops some. The repertoire has a few hundred thousand clones, around 83% of them found once; the top ten carry 5.1%. Source material: PBMCs or T cells enriched from blood (not recorded which). The receptors here all came from a woman aged 45-59 years who had recovered from COVID-19.

CDR3 in DNA: TGTGCCAGCAGCTTAGGGACAGGGGTTGAAGAGACCCAGTACTTC. Translation gives CASSLGTGVEETQYF. The chain combines TRBV5-8 with TRBJ2-5, with 10 bases matching TRBD1. The junction had 4 bases not matched to a gene; V was cut back by 2 bases and J by 3 bases. CDR1 SGHTS and CDR2 YDEGEE come from the germline V gene. CDR3 size: 15 residues.

The chain joins TRBV19 to TRBJ1-1; possibly TRBD1 for D (6 bases). This CDR3 contains 14 residues. CDR1 is LNHDA and CDR2 is SQIVND in the germline V gene (reference sequence). Trimming removed 6 bases from V and 2 bases from J, with 13 bases in between. The CDR3 DNA sequence: TGTGCCAGTAGCGGAAGGACAGCCAACACTGAAGCTTTCTTT. Amino acids: CASSGRTANTEAFF.

The CDR3 DNA reads TGTGCCTTGGGACACGGTAATTCACCCCTCCACTTT. This codes for CALGHGNSPLHF. V is TRBV30 and J is TRBJ1-6; D perhaps matches TRBD1 (6 bases). CDR1 and CDR2 (germline): GTSNPN, SVGIG (reference sequence). The ends were cut back, 7 bases at V and 6 bases at J, with 10 bases in the middle. The CDR3 is 12 amino acids. The full variable domain, rest sourced from reference TRBV30 and TRBJ1-6, is SQTIHQWPATLVQPVGSPLSLECTVEGTSNPNLYWYRQAAGRGLQLLFYSVGIGQISSEVPQNLSASRPQDRQFILSSKKLLLSDSGFYLCALGHGNSPLHFGNGTRLTVT.

V and J are TRBV6-5 and TRBJ1-2, with D possibly TRBD1 on 6 matching bases. Germline V gene data show CDR1 as MNHEY and CDR2 as SVGAGI. With 6 bases removed from V and 4 bases from J, the gap between germline ends came to 18 bases. The CDR3 runs 15 residues. CDR3 in DNA: TGTGCCAGCAGGGAGTACAGGGTGGTGACCTATGGCTACACCTTC. Amino acids: CASREYRVVTYGYTF.

The V and J genes are TRBV7-2 and TRBJ2-2, with TRBD2 identical over 11 bases. Germline CDR1 is SGHTA and CDR2 is FQGNSA. Germline trimming cut 8 bases from V and 3 bases from J; bases unmatched to any gene: 5. This CDR3 has 15 amino acids. The CDR3 protein is CASGIAGGYTGELFF. The CDR3 DNA follows: TGTGCCAGCGGGATAGCGGGAGGGTACACCGGGGAGCTGTTTTTT.

This sequence joins TRBV6-1 and TRBJ1-1, with 9 bases fitting TRBD1. The CDR3 has 15 residues. Germline V gene lookup returns CDR1 MNHNS and CDR2 SASEGT. Trimming took 0 bases from V and 11 from J; bases not matched to a gene: 10. The CDR3 bases are TGTGCCAGCAGTGAAGCGGGGACAGGGATATTGATGGCTTTCTTT. It codes for CASSEAGTGILMAFF.

This clone was counted once. The genes are TRBV7-2 and TRBJ2-5; D remains unclear. Per the germline V gene, CDR1 is SGHTA and CDR2 is FQGNSA. Trimming took off 1 base at V and 1 base at J, with 7 bases between the two ends. This CDR3 contains 14 residues. CDR3 bases: TGTGCCAGCAGCTTAGTACTCGTCCAAGAGACCCAGTACTTC. Translating gives CASSLVLVQETQYF.

This clone was seen only once. The chain combines TRBV5-1 with TRBJ2-1; D may be TRBD1 (6 bases). Germline values: CDR1 SGHRS, CDR2 YFSETQ. The CDR3 sequence is 13 residues long. The V end lost 4 bases, the J end lost 8 bases, and 13 bases lay between the germline ends. The CDR3 is CASSGTGFDEQFF. In DNA form, the CDR3 reads TGCGCCAGCAGCGGAACAGGGTTCGATGAGCAGTTCTTC. The full variable domain, in which reference TRBV5-1 and TRBJ2-1 provide the parts outside the CDR3, is KAGVTQTPRYLIKTRGQQVTLSCSPISGHRSVSWYQQTPGQGLQFLFEYFSETQRNKGNFPGRFSGRQFSNSRSEMNVSTLELGDSALYLCASSGTGFDEQFFGPGTRLTVL.

This rearrangement joins TRBV5-1 to TRBJ1-1; D uncertain. The CDR3 runs 13 residues. Germline CDR1 reads SGHRS; CDR2 reads YFSETQ. V lost 2 bases and J lost 1, with 6 bases in between. The CDR3, as DNA: TGCGCCAGCAGCTTAACATGGAACACTGAAGCTTTCTTT. This translates into CASSLTWNTEAFF. Combining the CDR3 with reference TRBV5-1 and TRBJ1-1 gives the whole variable domain KAGVTQTPRYLIKTRGQQVTLSCSPISGHRSVSWYQQTPGQGLQFLFEYFSETQRNKGNFPGRFSGRQFSNSRSEMNVSTLELGDSALYLCASSLTWNTEAFFGQGTRLTVV.

The chain uses TRBV6-2 or TRBV6-3 and TRBJ1-6, with a possible D match to TRBD1 (6 bases). Trimming stripped 5 bases from V and 7 bases from J, with 12 bases between. Germline V lookup: CDR1 MNHEY, CDR2 SVGEGT. The length of the CDR3 is 14 residues. The CDR3 spells CASSRGQINSPLHF. In nucleotides, the CDR3 is TGTGCCAGCAGTCGCGGACAGATCAATTCACCCCTCCACTTT.

Worth noting for this clone: The sample carries other DNA sequences with the same CDR3. The rearrangement links TRBV5-4 to TRBJ1-6; 8 nucleotides match TRBD1. Trimming at V came to 4 bases and at J to 4 bases, leaving 4 bases not matched to a gene. The CDR3 covers 15 residues. From germline, CDR1 is SGHNT and CDR2 YYREEE (reference sequence). The CDR3 DNA is TGTGCCAGCAGCCCAGGGGGCTTATATAATTCACCCCTCCACTTT. Translating it yields CASSPGGLYNSPLHF.

This clone has a single count. The chain carries TRBV6-1 and TRBJ1-1, with unresolved D. This CDR3 spans 14 amino acids. Germline V gene data show CDR1 as MNHNS and CDR2 as SASEGT. Deletions cut 1 base from V and 2 bases from J, with 8 bases between. The chain's CDR3 is CASSEEERNTEAFF. CDR3 nucleotides: TGTGCCAGCAGTGAAGAGGAGAGAAACACTGAAGCTTTCTTT.

The rearrangement links TRBV4-1 to TRBJ2-7; the D is unclear. The germline CDR1 and CDR2 sequences are MGHRA and YSYEKL. This CDR3 has 17 amino acids. With 1 base removed from V and 0 bases from J, the gap between germline ends came to 16 bases. The CDR3 DNA sequence: TGCGCCAGCAGCCAAGTCCATCTGGCCAAAAGCTCCTACGAGCAGTACTTC. Encoded protein: CASSQVHLAKSSYEQYF.

This chain connects TRBV2 to TRBJ1-2, with TRBD1 as a possible D gene (6 bases). This CDR3 contains 13 residues. Germline V lookup: CDR1 SNHLY, CDR2 FYNNEI. Trimming pared 6 bases from V and 2 bases from J, leaving 10 bases between. CDR3 nucleotide sequence: TGTGCCAGCAGAGCGGACAGAAACTATGGCTACACCTTC. Protein product: CASRADRNYGYTF.

The rearrangement joins TRBV9 to TRBJ1-3; D remains ambiguous. The CDR3 runs to 14 residues. Trimming left V 4 bases short and J 11 bases short, with 19 bases between. Germline values: CDR1 SGDLS, CDR2 YYNGEE. The DNA of the CDR3 is TGTGCCAGCAGCCCCTCGGGAACCGAGTGGGCCATATATTTT. Its protein is CASSPSGTEWAIYF.

The chain recombines TRBV7-2 with TRBJ2-3, with 12 bases fitting TRBD2. There are 16 residues in the CDR3. CDR1 and CDR2 from the germline V gene are SGHTA and FQGNSA. J gave up 6 bases and V 1 base, and 5 bases lay outside the gene matches. CDR3 region: CASSLGASGGVDTQYF. The CDR3 coding sequence is TGTGCCAGCAGCTTAGGGGCTAGCGGGGGGGTGGATACGCAGTATTTT. Together with reference TRBV7-2 and TRBJ2-3, the CDR3 gives the full variable domain: GAGVSQSPSNKVTEKGKDVELRCDPISGHTALYWYRQSLGQGLEFLIYFQGNSAPDKSGLPSDRFSAERTGGSVSTLTIQRTQQEDSAVYLCASSLGASGGVDTQYFGPGTRLTVL.

The gene calls are TRBV6-2 or TRBV6-3 and TRBJ2-5; no clear D gene. This CDR3 spans 11 amino acids. Germline assignment: CDR1 MNHEY and CDR2 SVGEGT. The germline V and J ends were trimmed by 5 bases and 2 bases, with 3 bases remaining between them. The CDR3 DNA is TGTGCCAGCAGTGTACAAGAGACCCAGTACTTC. As protein: CASSVQETQYF.

The V gene is TRBV7-9, the J gene TRBJ2-3, with D possibly being TRBD1 (7 bases). This CDR3 comprises 15 residues. Germline assignment: CDR1 SEHNR and CDR2 FQNEAQ (reference sequence). Trimming took off 6 bases at V and 3 bases at J, with 16 bases between the two ends. As DNA, the CDR3 is TGTGCCAGCAGTCGTGGAGGGGGCATGACAGATACGCAGTATTTT. As protein: CASSRGGGMTDTQYF. Supplemented by reference TRBV7-9 and TRBJ2-3, the full variable domain reads DTGVSQNPRHKITKRGQNVTFRCDPISEHNRLYWYRQTLGQGPEFLTYFQNEAQLEKSRLLSDRFSAERPKGSFSTLEIQRTEQGDSAMYLCASSRGGGMTDTQYFGPGTRLTVL.

The V gene is TRBV28, the J gene TRBJ1-4, with TRBD1 matching 7 bases. The CDR3 extends over 16 amino acids. After removal of 6 bases from V and 7 bases from J, the junction contained 14 bases not matched to a gene. Per germline, CDR1 MDHEN and CDR2 SYDVKM. CDR3 loop: CASSPTGKEVGEKLFF. For the CDR3, the DNA is TGTGCCAGCAGCCCGACAGGGAAAGAAGTCGGTGAAAAACTGTTTTTT.

The V call is TRBV29-1, the J call TRBJ2-1, with a weak D call TRBD2 (6 bases). Germline-derived CDR1 and CDR2 are SQVTM and ANQGSEA. V dropped 7 bases and J dropped 9 bases, with 13 bases sitting between them. This CDR3 region has 11 residues. CDR3: CSGWLAAEQFF. The CDR3 region has the DNA TGCAGCGGCTGGTTAGCGGCTGAGCAGTTCTTC.

The chain carries TRBV30 and TRBJ1-5, with 7 bases identical to TRBD1. Germline trimming cut 2 bases from V and 8 bases from J; bases unmatched to any gene: 18. This CDR3 has 17 residues. Germline CDR1 and CDR2: GTSNPN and SVGIG (reference sequence). CDR3 protein: CAWSRAGGRGLREPQHF. CDR3 coding DNA: TGTGCCTGGAGTCGGGCAGGGGGTAGGGGCCTGAGGGAGCCCCAGCATTTT.

The CDR3 DNA reads TGTGCCAGCAGCTTAAAATGGGGCGGGGGGCCCAAGAACACCGGGGAGCTGTTTTTT. Amino acids: CASSLKWGGGPKNTGELFF. The chain links TRBV7-6 to TRBJ2-2; 8 positions match TRBD2. CDR1 SGHVS and CDR2 FNYEAQ come from the germline V gene. This CDR3 spans 19 amino acids. V gave up 2 bases and J gave up 1 base; unmatched junction bases: 12.

CDR3 bases: TGTGCCAGCAAAAAATCGTTGGAGGATGGCTACACCTTC. Translating it yields CASKKSLEDGYTF. The J gene is TRBJ1-2, the V gene TRBV6-5; D uncertain. CDR1 and CDR2 from the germline V gene are MNHEY and SVGAGI. Trimming pared 7 bases from V and 6 bases from J, leaving 15 bases between. The CDR3 sequence is 13 residues long.

This chain joins TRBV7-2 and TRBJ1-2; 7 bases align to TRBD1. The CDR3 contains 16 residues. Germline values: CDR1 SGHTA, CDR2 FQGNSA. V was pared by 4 bases and J by 2 bases, with 10 bases of the junction left unmatched. As DNA, the CDR3 is TGTGCCAGCAGCTCACCCTCGACAGGGACCAACTATGGCTACACCTTC. Amino acid sequence: CASSSPSTGTNYGYTF. The variable domain in full, with the rest retrieved from reference TRBV7-2 and TRBJ1-2, is GAGVSQSPSNKVTEKGKDVELRCDPISGHTALYWYRQSLGQGLEFLIYFQGNSAPDKSGLPSDRFSAERTGGSVSTLTIQRTQQEDSAVYLCASSSPSTGTNYGYTFGSGTRLTVV.

V gene TRBV3-1 (or the pseudogene TRBV3-2) combines with J gene TRBJ1-2; D is possibly TRBD1 (6 bases). The CDR3 spans 13 residues. V lost 2 bases to trimming and J lost 6 bases, with 10 bases between them. Germline assignment: CDR1 LGHDT and CDR2 YNNKEL (reference sequence). The CDR3 is CASSQRGADGYTF. Written as DNA, the CDR3 is TGTGCCAGCAGCCAACGGGGGGCAGATGGCTACACCTTC.

CDR3 in amino acids: CASSQGRGQREKLFF. The CDR3, as DNA: TGCGCCAGCAGCCAGGGGCGGGGACAGCGCGAAAAACTGTTTTTT. The J gene is TRBJ1-4, the V gene TRBV4-1, with 7 positions matching TRBD1. This CDR3 spans 15 amino acids. Trimming took 3 bases from V and 8 from J; bases not matched to a gene: 9. The V gene's germline CDR1 is MGHRA and CDR2 YSYEKL.

The rearrangement uses TRBV11-2 and TRBJ1-2; D is ambiguous. V lost 0 bases and J 0 bases, leaving 8 bases between the germline ends. Germline CDR1 is SGHAT and CDR2 is FQNNGV. The CDR3 extends over 15 amino acids. The CDR3 coding sequence is TGTGCCAGCAGCTTAGAGCAGGCTACTAACTATGGCTACACCTTC. Amino acid sequence: CASSLEQATNYGYTF.

This chain uses TRBV6-5 with TRBJ1-1, with D tentatively TRBD1 (6 bases). The CDR3 contains 15 residues. CDR1 is MNHEY and CDR2 is SVGAGI in the germline V gene. V lost 6 bases and J lost 0, with 14 bases in between. The CDR3 here is CASSRQVKLNTEAFF. Here the CDR3 DNA reads TGTGCCAGCAGCCGACAGGTCAAGCTGAACACTGAAGCTTTCTTT.

The rearrangement joins TRBV7-2 to TRBJ2-7, with 7 positions matching TRBD1. After removal of 7 bases from V and 0 bases from J, the junction contained 6 bases not matched to a gene. In germline, CDR1 is SGHTA, CDR2 FQGNSA. CDR3 length equals 14 residues. CDR3 protein: CASTHRGNSYEQYF. DNA of the CDR3: TGTGCCAGCACACACAGGGGTAACTCCTACGAGCAGTACTTC.

This chain links TRBV5-6 with TRBJ1-2; 12 positions match TRBD1. The CDR3 runs to 15 residues. CDR1 is SGHDT, CDR2 YYEEEE, per germline. Trimming cost V 3 bases and J 2 bases; bases outside gene matches: 2. The CDR3 here is CASSWGTGGNYGYTF. CDR3 sequence (DNA): TGTGCCAGCAGCTGGGGGACAGGGGGCAACTATGGCTACACCTTC.

The genes are TRBV19 and TRBJ2-7, with 8 bases that match TRBD2. V lost 5 bases to trimming and J lost 1 base; unmatched junction nucleotides: 4. Germline-derived CDR1 and CDR2 are LNHDA and SQIVND (reference sequence). This CDR3 has 14 amino acids. CDR3 protein: CASSLGGGSYEQYF. For the CDR3, the DNA is TGTGCCAGTAGTCTCGGGGGGGGGTCCTACGAGCAGTACTTC.